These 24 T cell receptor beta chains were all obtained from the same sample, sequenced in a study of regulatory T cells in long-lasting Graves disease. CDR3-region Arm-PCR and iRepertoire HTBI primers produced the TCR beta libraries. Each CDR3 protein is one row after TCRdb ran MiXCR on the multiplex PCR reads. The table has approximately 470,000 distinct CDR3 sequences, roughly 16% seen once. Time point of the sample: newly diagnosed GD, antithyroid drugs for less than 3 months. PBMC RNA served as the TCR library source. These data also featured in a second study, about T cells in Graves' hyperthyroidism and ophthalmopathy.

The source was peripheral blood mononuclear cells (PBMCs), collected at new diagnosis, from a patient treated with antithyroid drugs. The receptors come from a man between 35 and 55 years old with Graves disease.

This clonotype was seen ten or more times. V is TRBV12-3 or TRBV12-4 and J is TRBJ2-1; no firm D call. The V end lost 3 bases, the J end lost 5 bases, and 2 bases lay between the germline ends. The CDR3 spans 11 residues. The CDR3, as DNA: TGTGCCAGCAGTTTCCACAATGAGCAGTTCTTC. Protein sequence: CASSFHNEQFF.

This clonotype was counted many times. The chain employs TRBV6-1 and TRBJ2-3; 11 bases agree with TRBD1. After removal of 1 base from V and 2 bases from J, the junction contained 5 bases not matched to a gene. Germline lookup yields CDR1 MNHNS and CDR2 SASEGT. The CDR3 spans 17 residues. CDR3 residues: CASSEDRTGGYTDTQYF. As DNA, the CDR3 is TGTGCCAGCAGTGAAGATCGGACAGGGGGCTACACAGATACGCAGTATTTT.

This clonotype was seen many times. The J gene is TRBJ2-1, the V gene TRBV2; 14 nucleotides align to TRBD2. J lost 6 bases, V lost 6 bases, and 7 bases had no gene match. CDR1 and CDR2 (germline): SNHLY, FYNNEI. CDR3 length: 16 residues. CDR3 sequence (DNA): TGTGCCAGCAGAGGACTAGCGGGAGGATGGCGCAATGAGCAGTTCTTC. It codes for CASRGLAGGWRNEQFF.

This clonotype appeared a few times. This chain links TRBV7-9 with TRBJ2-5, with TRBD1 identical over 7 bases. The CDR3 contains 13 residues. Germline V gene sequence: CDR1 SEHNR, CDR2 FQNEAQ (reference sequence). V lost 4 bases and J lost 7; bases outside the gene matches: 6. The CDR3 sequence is CASSSDRERTQYF. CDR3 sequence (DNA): TGTGCCAGCAGCTCTGACAGGGAACGGACCCAGTACTTC.

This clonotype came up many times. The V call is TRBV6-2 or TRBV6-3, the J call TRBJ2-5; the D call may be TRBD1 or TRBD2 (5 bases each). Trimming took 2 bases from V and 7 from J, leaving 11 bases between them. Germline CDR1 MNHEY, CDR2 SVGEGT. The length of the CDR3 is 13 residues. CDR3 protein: CASSYGTWGTQYF. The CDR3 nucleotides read TGTGCCAGCAGTTACGGGACCTGGGGGACCCAGTACTTC.

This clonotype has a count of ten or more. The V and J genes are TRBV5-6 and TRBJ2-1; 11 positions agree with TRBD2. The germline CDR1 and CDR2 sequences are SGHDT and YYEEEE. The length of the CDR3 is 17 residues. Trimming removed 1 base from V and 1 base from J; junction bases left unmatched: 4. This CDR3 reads CASSLRLAGGSYNEQFF. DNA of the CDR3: TGTGCCAGCAGCTTGAGGCTAGCGGGAGGTTCCTACAATGAGCAGTTCTTC.

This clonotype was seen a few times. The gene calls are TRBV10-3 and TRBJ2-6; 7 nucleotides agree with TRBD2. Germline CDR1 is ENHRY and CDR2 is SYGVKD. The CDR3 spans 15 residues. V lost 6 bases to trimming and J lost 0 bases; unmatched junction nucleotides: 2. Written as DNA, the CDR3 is TGTGCCATCAGCCTAGCGGCCTCTGGGGCCAACGTCCTGACTTTC. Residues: CAISLAASGANVLTF.

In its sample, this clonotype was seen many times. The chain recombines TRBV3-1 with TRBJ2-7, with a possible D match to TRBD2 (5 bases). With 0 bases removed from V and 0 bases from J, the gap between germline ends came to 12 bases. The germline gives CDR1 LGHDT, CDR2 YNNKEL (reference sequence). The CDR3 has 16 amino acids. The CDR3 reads CASSQERRTFSYEQYF. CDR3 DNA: TGTGCCAGCAGCCAAGAAAGGCGGACTTTCTCCTACGAGCAGTACTTC.

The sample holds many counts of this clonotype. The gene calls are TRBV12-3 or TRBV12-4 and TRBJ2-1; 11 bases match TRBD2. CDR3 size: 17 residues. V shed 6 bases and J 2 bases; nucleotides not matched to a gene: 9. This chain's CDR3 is CASSTGTSGSTYNEQFF. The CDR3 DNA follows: TGTGCCAGCAGCACCGGGACTAGCGGTTCTACCTACAATGAGCAGTTCTTC.

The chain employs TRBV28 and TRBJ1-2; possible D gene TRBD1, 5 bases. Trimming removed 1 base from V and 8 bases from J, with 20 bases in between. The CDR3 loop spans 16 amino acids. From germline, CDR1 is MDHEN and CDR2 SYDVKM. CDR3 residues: CASSLSPPVRGRGYTF. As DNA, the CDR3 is TGTGCCAGCAGTTTATCCCCTCCCGTTCGGGGGAGGGGCTACACCTTC.

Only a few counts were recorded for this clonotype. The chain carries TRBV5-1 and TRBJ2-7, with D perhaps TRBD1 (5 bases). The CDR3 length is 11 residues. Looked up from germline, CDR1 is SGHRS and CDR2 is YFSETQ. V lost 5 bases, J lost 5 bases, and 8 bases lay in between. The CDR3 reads CASREGDEQYF. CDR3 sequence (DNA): TGCGCCAGCAGGGAAGGGGACGAGCAGTACTTC.

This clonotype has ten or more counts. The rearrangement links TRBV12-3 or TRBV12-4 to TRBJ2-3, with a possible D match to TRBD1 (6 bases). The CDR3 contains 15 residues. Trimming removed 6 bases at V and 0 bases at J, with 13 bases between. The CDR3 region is CASRKYRVSTDTQYF. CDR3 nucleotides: TGTGCCAGCAGGAAATACAGGGTTAGCACAGATACGCAGTATTTT.

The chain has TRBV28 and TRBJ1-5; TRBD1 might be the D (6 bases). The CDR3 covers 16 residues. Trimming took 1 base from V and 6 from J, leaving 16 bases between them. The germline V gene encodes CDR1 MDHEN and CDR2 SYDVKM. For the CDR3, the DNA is TGTGCCAGCAGTTTATTGCAGGGGACGAGGGGTCAGCCCCAGCATTTT. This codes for CASSLLQGTRGQPQHF.

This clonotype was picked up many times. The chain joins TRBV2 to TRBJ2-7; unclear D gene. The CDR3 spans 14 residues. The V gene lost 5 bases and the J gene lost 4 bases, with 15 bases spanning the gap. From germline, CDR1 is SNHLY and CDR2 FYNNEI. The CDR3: CASSPSPKVYEQYF. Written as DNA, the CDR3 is TGTGCCAGCAGTCCGAGTCCAAAGGTTTACGAGCAGTACTTC.

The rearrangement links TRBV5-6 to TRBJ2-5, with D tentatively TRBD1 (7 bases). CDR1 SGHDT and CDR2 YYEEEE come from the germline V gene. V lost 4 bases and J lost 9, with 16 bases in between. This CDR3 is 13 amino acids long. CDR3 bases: TGTGCCAGCAGCGCGGGACAGCGTGAGGCCCAGTACTTC. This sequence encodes CASSAGQREAQYF.

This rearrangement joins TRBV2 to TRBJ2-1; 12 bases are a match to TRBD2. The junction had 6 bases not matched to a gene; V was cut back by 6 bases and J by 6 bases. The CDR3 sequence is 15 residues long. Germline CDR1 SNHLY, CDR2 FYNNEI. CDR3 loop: CASRGLAGQVNEQFF. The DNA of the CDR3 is TGTGCCAGCAGAGGACTAGCGGGACAAGTCAATGAGCAGTTCTTC.

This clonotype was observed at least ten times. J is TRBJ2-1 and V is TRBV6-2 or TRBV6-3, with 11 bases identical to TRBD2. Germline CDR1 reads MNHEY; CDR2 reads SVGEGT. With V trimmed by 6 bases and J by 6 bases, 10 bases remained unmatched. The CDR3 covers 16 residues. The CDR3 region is CASRERLAGIVNEQFF. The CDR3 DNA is TGTGCCAGCAGGGAACGACTAGCGGGAATCGTCAATGAGCAGTTCTTC.

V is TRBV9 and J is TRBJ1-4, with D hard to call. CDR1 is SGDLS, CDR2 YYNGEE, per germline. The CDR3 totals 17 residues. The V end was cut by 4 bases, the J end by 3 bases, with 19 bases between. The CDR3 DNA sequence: TGTGCCAGCAGCTCGAGACCCAAGACGGCCTCTAATGAAAAACTGTTTTTT. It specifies CASSSRPKTASNEKLFF.

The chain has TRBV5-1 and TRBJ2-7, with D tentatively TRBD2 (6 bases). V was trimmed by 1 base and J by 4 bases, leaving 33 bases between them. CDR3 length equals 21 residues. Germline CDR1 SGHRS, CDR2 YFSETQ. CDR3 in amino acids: CASSLFLLATSQGGNAYEQYF. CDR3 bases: TGCGCCAGCAGCTTGTTTTTGCTCGCGACTAGTCAAGGAGGGAACGCGTACGAGCAGTACTTC.

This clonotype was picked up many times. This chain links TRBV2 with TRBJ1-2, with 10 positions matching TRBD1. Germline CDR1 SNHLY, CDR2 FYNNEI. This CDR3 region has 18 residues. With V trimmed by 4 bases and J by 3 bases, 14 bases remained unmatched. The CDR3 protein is CASSVVPGQGFRDYGYTF. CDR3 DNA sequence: TGTGCCAGCAGTGTTGTCCCGGGACAGGGGTTCCGTGACTATGGCTACACCTTC.

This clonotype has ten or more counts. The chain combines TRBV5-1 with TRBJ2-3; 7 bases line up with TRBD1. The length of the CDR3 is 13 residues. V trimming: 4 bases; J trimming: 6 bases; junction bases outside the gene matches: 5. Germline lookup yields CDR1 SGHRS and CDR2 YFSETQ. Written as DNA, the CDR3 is TGCGCCAGCAGCGCCCACAGGGGCGATACGCAGTATTTT. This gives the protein CASSAHRGDTQYF.

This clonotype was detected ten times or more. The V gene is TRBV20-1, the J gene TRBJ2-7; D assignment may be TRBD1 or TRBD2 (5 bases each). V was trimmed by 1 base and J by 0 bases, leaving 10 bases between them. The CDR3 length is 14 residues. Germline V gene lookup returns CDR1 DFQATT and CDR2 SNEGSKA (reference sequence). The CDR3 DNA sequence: TGCAGTGCTAGAGCTCCAGGGAGCTCCTACGAGCAGTACTTC. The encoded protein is CSARAPGSSYEQYF.

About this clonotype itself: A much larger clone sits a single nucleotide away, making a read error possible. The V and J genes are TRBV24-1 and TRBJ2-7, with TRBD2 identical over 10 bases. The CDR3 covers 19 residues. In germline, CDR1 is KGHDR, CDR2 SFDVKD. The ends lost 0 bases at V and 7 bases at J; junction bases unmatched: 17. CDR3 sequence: CATSDLRSSGRPDYNEQYF. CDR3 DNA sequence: TGTGCCACCAGTGATTTGCGGTCTAGCGGGAGACCGGATTACAATGAGCAGTACTTC.

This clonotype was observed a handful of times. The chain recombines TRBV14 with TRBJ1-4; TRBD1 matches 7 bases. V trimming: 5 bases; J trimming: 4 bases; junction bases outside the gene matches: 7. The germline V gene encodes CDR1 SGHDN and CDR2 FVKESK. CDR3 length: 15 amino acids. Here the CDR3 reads CASSFRDRINEKLFF. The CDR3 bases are TGTGCCAGCAGCTTCCGGGACAGAATTAATGAAAAACTGTTTTTT.